Sequencing of this T cell receptor beta chain was carried out in a study of blood T cell repertoires in COVID-19. The overall study: PBMCs, B-cell-depleted T cells, or T cells provided the cDNA or gDNA that made up the material.

Patients at the Seattle site were enrolled during active infection and followed longitudinally. As handled by the study authors: Reference gene primer amplification in the assay estimated nucleated cell counts. The table came from immunoSEQ multiplex PCR; TCRdb's copy has only in-frame clones and leaves some out. V, J and clone size were drawn from that table, and D and trimming were deduced from the DNA. The data show 150,000 to 180,000 clones, approximately 83% seen once. The CDR3 totals 15 residues. CDR1 is KGHSH, CDR2 LQKENI, per germline. V was clipped by 1 base and J by 4 bases, with 11 bases between them.

The gene calls are TRBV18 and TRBJ1-5; D gene unclear. The specimen was peripheral blood. The source is a woman between 55 and 75 years old with COVID-19, enrolled during active disease. DNA for the CDR3: TGTGCCAGCTCACCACGCACAGTTCTAAATCAGCCCCAGCATTTT. Translating it yields CASSPRTVLNQPQHF. The full variable domain, its missing parts supplied by reference TRBV18 and TRBJ1-5, is NAGVMQNPRHLVRRRGQEARLRCSPMKGHSHVYWYRQLPEEGLKFMVYLQKENIIDESGMPKERFSAEFPKEGPSILRIQQVVRGDSAAYFCASSPRTVLNQPQHFGDGTRLSIL.